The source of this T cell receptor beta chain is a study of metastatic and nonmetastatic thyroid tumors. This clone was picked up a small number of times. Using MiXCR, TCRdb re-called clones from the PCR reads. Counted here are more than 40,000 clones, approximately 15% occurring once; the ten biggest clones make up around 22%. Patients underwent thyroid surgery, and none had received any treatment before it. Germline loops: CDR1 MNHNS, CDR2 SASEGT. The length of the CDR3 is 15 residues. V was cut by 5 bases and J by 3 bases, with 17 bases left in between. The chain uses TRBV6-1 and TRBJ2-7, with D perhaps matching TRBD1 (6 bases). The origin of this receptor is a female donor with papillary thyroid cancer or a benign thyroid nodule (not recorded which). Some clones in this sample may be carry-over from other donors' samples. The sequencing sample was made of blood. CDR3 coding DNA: TGTGCCAGCAGTTTACAGGGCCAAGCTCTCTACGAGCAGTACTTC. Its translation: CASSLQGQALYEQYF.